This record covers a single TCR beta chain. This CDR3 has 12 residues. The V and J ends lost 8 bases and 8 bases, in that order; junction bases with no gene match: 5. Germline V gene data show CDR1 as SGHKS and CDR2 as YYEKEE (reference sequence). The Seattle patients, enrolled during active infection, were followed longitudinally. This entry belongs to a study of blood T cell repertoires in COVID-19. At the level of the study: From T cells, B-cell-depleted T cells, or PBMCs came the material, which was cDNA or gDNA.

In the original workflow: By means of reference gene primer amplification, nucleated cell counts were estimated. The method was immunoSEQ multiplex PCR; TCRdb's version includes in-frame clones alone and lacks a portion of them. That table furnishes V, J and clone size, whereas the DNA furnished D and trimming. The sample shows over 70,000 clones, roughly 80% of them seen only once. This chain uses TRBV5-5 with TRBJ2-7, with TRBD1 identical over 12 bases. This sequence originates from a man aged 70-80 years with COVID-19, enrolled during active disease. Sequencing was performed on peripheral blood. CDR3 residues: CASTGQGAQQYF. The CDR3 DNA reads TGTGCCAGTACGGGACAGGGGGCTCAGCAGTACTTC.